The 28 T cell receptor beta chains below come from one sample, sequenced in a study of shared clonotypes between healthy human individuals. Libraries were prepared by immunoSEQ multiplex PCR; TCRdb keeps only in-frame clonotypes and omits some of them. Of a few million clones in the sample, around 94% were seen once. The sequenced sample was naive CD4+ T cells sorted from blood. Subset here: CD45RA+ positively selected. The receptors shown here come from a man between 18 and 35 years old in good health.

This clone was picked up one time. This sample also contains other DNA sequences that code for the same CDR3. The rearrangement joins TRBV6-1 to TRBJ1-1; D unclear. Germline assignment: CDR1 MNHNS and CDR2 SASEGT. V lost 5 bases to trimming and J lost 0 bases, with 7 bases between them. The CDR3 totals 13 residues. The CDR3: CASSKSVNTEAFF. CDR3 nucleotides: TGTGCCAGCAGTAAGTCGGTGAACACTGAAGCTTTCTTT.

The chain uses TRBV19 and TRBJ2-7, with D unresolved. The CDR3 extends over 15 amino acids. The V gene's germline CDR1 is LNHDA and CDR2 SQIVND (reference sequence). The V end lost 6 bases, the J end lost 1 base, and 16 bases lay between the germline ends. CDR3 in DNA: TGTGCCAGTAGGGGATCGGGCTTACCTTCCTACGAGCAGTACTTC. Its protein is CASRGSGLPSYEQYF.

The chain carries TRBV9 and TRBJ1-6; D unresolved. This CDR3 comprises 13 residues. Germline CDR1 reads SGDLS; CDR2 reads YYNGEE. Trimming stripped 4 bases from V and 11 bases from J, with 13 bases between. CDR3: CASSPDQYAPLHF. CDR3 DNA sequence: TGTGCCAGCAGCCCGGACCAGTACGCACCCCTCCACTTT.

This clone was recorded only once. The chain combines TRBV5-1 with TRBJ2-2; TRBD2 is a possible D gene (6 bases). The CDR3 has 14 amino acids. The V and J ends lost 5 bases and 4 bases respectively, with 12 bases between them. The germline V gene has CDR1 SGHRS and CDR2 YFSETQ. DNA for the CDR3: TGCGCCAGCAGTTCTACTAGCCTCACCGGGGAGCTGTTTTTT. As protein: CASSSTSLTGELFF.

The chain couples TRBV10-3 to TRBJ2-7; 8 bases line up with TRBD1. This CDR3 has 11 amino acids. The trim removed 8 bases at V and 6 bases at J, leaving 3 bases unmatched. CDR1 and CDR2 (germline): ENHRY, SYGVKD. CDR3 sequence (DNA): TGTGCCATCCAGGGGGCGAGCGAGCAGTACTTC. This sequence encodes CAIQGASEQYF.

The chain uses TRBV5-1 and TRBJ2-5, with TRBD1 matching 11 bases. The CDR3 has 16 residues. The ends lost 4 bases at V and 4 bases at J; junction bases unmatched: 9. The germline V gene has CDR1 SGHRS and CDR2 YFSETQ. This CDR3 is CASSPAGQGAGETQYF. In nucleotides, the CDR3 is TGCGCCAGCAGCCCTGCCGGACAGGGGGCGGGAGAGACCCAGTACTTC.

This chain links TRBV14 with TRBJ1-3; tentative D call: TRBD1 (5 bases). The CDR3 runs 15 residues. V lost 0 bases, J lost 2 bases, and 8 bases lay in between. Germline V gene sequence: CDR1 SGHDN, CDR2 FVKESK. The CDR3 DNA sequence: TGTGCCAGCAGCCAAGACTCGGGGGCTGGAAACACCATATATTTT. Its translation: CASSQDSGAGNTIYF.

The chain links TRBV4-1 to TRBJ2-1; D assignment may be TRBD1 or TRBD2 (6 bases each). Trimming left V 0 bases short and J 5 bases short, with 11 bases between. This CDR3 region has 15 residues. Germline CDR1 MGHRA, CDR2 YSYEKL. CDR3 DNA sequence: TGCGCCAGCAGCCAAGATGGGGGGCTGGACAATGAGCAGTTCTTC. Translation: CASSQDGGLDNEQFF.

The chain links TRBV15 to TRBJ2-5, with TRBD1 matching over 7 bases. V shed 1 base, J shed 4 bases, and the junction held 9 bases outside the gene matches. The CDR3 is 16 residues long. Germline V CDR1 and CDR2: LNHNV, YYDKDF (reference sequence). The CDR3 spells CATSRGGGGFLETQYF. The CDR3 DNA reads TGTGCCACCAGCAGAGGAGGGGGCGGATTCTTAGAGACCCAGTACTTC.

This clone occurred once. Distinct nucleotide sequences in the sample also encode this CDR3. The genes are TRBV30 and TRBJ2-3, with D hard to call. Trimming left V 0 bases short and J 6 bases short, with 4 bases between. From germline, CDR1 is GTSNPN and CDR2 SVGIG (reference sequence). The CDR3 loop spans 11 amino acids. The CDR3 here is CAWSVGDTQYF. CDR3 bases: TGTGCCTGGAGTGTCGGGGATACGCAGTATTTT.

J is TRBJ2-3 and V is TRBV10-3; 9 bases line up with TRBD2. V dropped 4 bases and J dropped 0; count of bases not matched to a gene: 8. Germline CDR1 ENHRY, CDR2 SYGVKD. The CDR3 covers 17 residues. The CDR3 here is CAISVGGGDTSTDTQYF. Here the CDR3 DNA reads TGTGCCATCAGTGTAGGCGGGGGGGATACGAGCACAGATACGCAGTATTTT.

The chain recombines TRBV30 with TRBJ1-2; D ambiguous. Germline CDR1 reads GTSNPN; CDR2 reads SVGIG (reference sequence). The CDR3 loop spans 14 amino acids. V gave up 2 bases and J gave up 9 bases, with 19 bases separating them. This chain's CDR3 is CAWSWSPLPSSYTF. The CDR3 DNA sequence: TGTGCCTGGAGTTGGTCTCCTCTTCCTAGTAGCTACACCTTC.

V usage is TRBV6-1 and J usage is TRBJ1-3; D might be TRBD1 (5 bases). The CDR3 has 15 amino acids. The germline CDR1 and CDR2 sequences are MNHNS and SASEGT. With 6 bases removed from V and 0 bases from J, the gap between germline ends came to 12 bases. The CDR3 nucleotides are TGTGCCAGCAGCTACAGGCTAATCTCTGGAAACACCATATATTTT. It yields the protein CASSYRLISGNTIYF.

The chain is built from TRBV11-2 and TRBJ1-1; TRBD1 matches at 9 bases. The length of the CDR3 is 15 residues. CDR1 and CDR2 (germline): SGHAT, FQNNGV. J lost 3 bases, V lost 5 bases, and 7 bases had no gene match. The CDR3 here is CASSRTGGWDTEAFF. The CDR3 DNA follows: TGTGCCAGCAGCCGTACAGGGGGCTGGGACACTGAAGCTTTCTTT.

The genes are TRBV6-1 and TRBJ1-6, with no clear D. V lost 6 bases to trimming and J lost 3 bases, with 9 bases between them. This CDR3 comprises 14 residues. CDR1 MNHNS and CDR2 SASEGT come from the germline V gene. The CDR3 DNA sequence: TGTGCCAGCAGCCTGGGGTTCTATAATTCACCCCTCCACTTT. As protein: CASSLGFYNSPLHF.

The chain is built from TRBV10-3 and TRBJ2-7, with TRBD1 identical over 12 bases. V trimming: 0 bases; J trimming: 5 bases; junction bases outside the gene matches: 8. The CDR3 runs 17 residues. Germline V gene lookup returns CDR1 ENHRY and CDR2 SYGVKD. The CDR3 nucleotides are TGTGCCATCAGTGAGTCGCGGGGACAGGGGGCGCCCAACGAGCAGTACTTC. It yields the protein CAISESRGQGAPNEQYF.

The rearrangement joins TRBV10-2 to TRBJ2-1, with 11 bases aligning to TRBD2. Germline CDR1 and CDR2: WSHSY and SAAADI. Losses at the gene ends were 6 bases for V and 4 bases for J; bases not matched to a gene: 5. This CDR3 has 15 residues. The CDR3 reads CASREGLADYNEQFF. The CDR3 nucleotides read TGCGCCAGCAGGGAGGGACTAGCGGATTACAATGAGCAGTTCTTC.

The CDR3 is CASRGYSGRGTDTQYF. The CDR3 DNA is TGTGCCAGCAGGGGGTACAGCGGGAGGGGCACAGATACGCAGTATTTT. The chain employs TRBV2 and TRBJ2-3; 10 bases fit TRBD2. The J segment lost 1 base and the V segment lost 6 bases, leaving 7 bases of the junction unmatched. The CDR3 is 16 residues long. From germline, CDR1 is SNHLY and CDR2 FYNNEI.

The chain has TRBV11-2 and TRBJ2-2; D call uncertain. This CDR3 spans 14 amino acids. In germline, CDR1 is SGHAT, CDR2 FQNNGV. The germline V and J ends were trimmed by 4 bases and 6 bases, with 12 bases remaining between them. CDR3 sequence (DNA): TGTGCCAGCAGCTCTGATCCATGGGCCGGGGAGCTGTTTTTT. Protein: CASSSDPWAGELFF.

About this clone itself: The sample has other DNA sequences that encode this CDR3 too. This sequence joins TRBV11-3 and TRBJ2-2; 13 nucleotides match TRBD2. CDR3 size: 17 residues. Trimming removed 1 base from V and 3 bases from J; junction bases left unmatched: 2. Germline CDR1 SGHNT, CDR2 YENEEA. Here the CDR3 reads CASSLGGLAGDTGELFF. CDR3 in DNA: TGTGCCAGCAGCTTAGGAGGACTAGCGGGGGACACCGGGGAGCTGTTTTTT.

The genes are TRBV6-5 and TRBJ2-5, with unresolved D. The CDR3 length is 12 residues. The germline CDR1 and CDR2 sequences are MNHEY and SVGAGI. Trimming cost V 6 bases and J 7 bases, with 12 bases left between them. This CDR3 reads CASSPSAMTQYF. The CDR3 coding sequence is TGTGCCAGCAGCCCGAGTGCTATGACCCAGTACTTC.

This clone was detected only once. The chain employs TRBV4-3 and TRBJ2-3, with D hard to call. The CDR3 runs 17 residues. CDR1 and CDR2 from the germline V gene are LGHNA and YSLEER. V gave up 0 bases and J gave up 1 base, with 14 bases separating them. CDR3 nucleotides: TGCGCCAGCAGCCAAGATACCCTCTACCGGGGCACAGATACGCAGTATTTT. This gives the protein CASSQDTLYRGTDTQYF.

J is TRBJ2-7 and V is TRBV27, with TRBD2 matching over 7 bases. V trimming: 5 bases; J trimming: 3 bases; junction bases outside the gene matches: 7. The CDR3 runs 14 residues. Germline V lookup: CDR1 MNHEY, CDR2 SMNVEV (reference sequence). The CDR3 protein is CASSLLADYYEQYF. The CDR3 bases are TGTGCCAGCAGTCTCCTAGCGGATTACTACGAGCAGTACTTC.

The sample holds a few counts of this clone. The chain recombines TRBV28 with TRBJ1-2; TRBD1 agrees at 7 bases. Germline lookup yields CDR1 MDHEN and CDR2 SYDVKM. This CDR3 contains 15 residues. Germline trimming cut 4 bases from V and 0 bases from J; bases unmatched to any gene: 5. The CDR3 loop reads CASSSGQASNYGYTF. The CDR3 nucleotides read TGTGCCAGCAGTTCCGGACAGGCCTCTAACTATGGCTACACCTTC.

The chain employs TRBV29-1 and TRBJ1-1; TRBD1 matches at 8 bases. With V trimmed by 1 base and J by 0 bases, 1 base remained unmatched. CDR1 is SQVTM and CDR2 is ANQGSEA in the germline V gene. CDR3 length equals 14 residues. In DNA, the CDR3 is TGCAGCGTTGAAGGGACAGGGCTGAACACTGAAGCTTTCTTT. This encodes CSVEGTGLNTEAFF.

The chain carries TRBV28 and TRBJ1-5, with 7 bases aligning to TRBD1. CDR1 MDHEN and CDR2 SYDVKM come from the germline V gene. CDR3 length equals 15 residues. V was pared by 6 bases and J by 0 bases, with 5 bases of the junction left unmatched. Here the CDR3 reads CASRPGQTSNQPQHF. The DNA of the CDR3 is TGTGCCAGCAGGCCGGGACAGACTAGCAATCAGCCCCAGCATTTT.

The J gene is TRBJ1-1, the V gene TRBV18, with TRBD1 matching 8 bases. Germline-derived CDR1 and CDR2 are KGHSH and LQKENI. This CDR3 contains 15 residues. Unmatched junction bases numbered 3, after V lost 3 bases and J lost 0 bases. In DNA, the CDR3 is TGTGCCAGCTCACCCTGGGACAGGATGAACACTGAAGCTTTCTTT. Protein product: CASSPWDRMNTEAFF.

The chain combines TRBV11-3 with TRBJ1-1; TRBD1 matches at 8 bases. From germline, CDR1 is SGHNT and CDR2 YENEEA. The CDR3 consists of 14 residues. V was pared by 5 bases and J by 3 bases, with 5 bases of the junction left unmatched. The CDR3 is CASSPDRDHTEAFF. The CDR3 DNA reads as TGTGCCAGCAGCCCGGACAGGGACCACACTGAAGCTTTCTTT.